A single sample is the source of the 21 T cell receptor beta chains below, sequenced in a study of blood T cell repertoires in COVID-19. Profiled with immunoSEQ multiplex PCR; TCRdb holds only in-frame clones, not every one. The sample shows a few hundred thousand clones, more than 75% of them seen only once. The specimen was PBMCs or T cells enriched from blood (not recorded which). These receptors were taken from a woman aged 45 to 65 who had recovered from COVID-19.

CDR3 in amino acids: CASTPSRQGHQPQHF. The CDR3, as DNA: TGTGCCAGCACCCCATCCCGACAGGGCCATCAGCCCCAGCATTTT. The chain is built from TRBV21-1 and TRBJ1-5; the table's D call TRBD1 went unverified against the DNA. TRBV21-1 corresponds to a pseudogene. The CDR3 is 15 amino acids.

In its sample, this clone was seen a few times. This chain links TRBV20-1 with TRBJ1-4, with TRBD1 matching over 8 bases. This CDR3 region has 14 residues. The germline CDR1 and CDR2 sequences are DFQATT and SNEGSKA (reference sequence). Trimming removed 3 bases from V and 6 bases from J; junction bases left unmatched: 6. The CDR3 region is CSASLQGADEKLFF. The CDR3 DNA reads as TGCAGTGCTAGTCTGCAGGGGGCGGATGAAAAACTGTTTTTT.

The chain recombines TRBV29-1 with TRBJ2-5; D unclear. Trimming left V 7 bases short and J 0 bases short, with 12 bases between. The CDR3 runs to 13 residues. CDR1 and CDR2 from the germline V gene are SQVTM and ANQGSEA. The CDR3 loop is CSASNRDQETQYF. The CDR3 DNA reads TGCAGCGCGTCTAACCGGGACCAAGAGACCCAGTACTTC.

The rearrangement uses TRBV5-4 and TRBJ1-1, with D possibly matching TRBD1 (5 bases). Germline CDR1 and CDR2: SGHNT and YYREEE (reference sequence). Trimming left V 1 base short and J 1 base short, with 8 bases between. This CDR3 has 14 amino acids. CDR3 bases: TGTGCCAGCAGCTTGAAGGGGCCGAACACTGAAGCTTTCTTT. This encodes CASSLKGPNTEAFF.

CDR3: CASSMGDRVKSPLHF. In nucleotides, the CDR3 is TGTGCCAGTAGTATGGGGGACAGGGTCAAATCACCCCTCCACTTT. The rearrangement joins TRBV19 to TRBJ1-6; 9 positions match TRBD1. CDR1 and CDR2 (germline): LNHDA, SQIVND (reference sequence). The V segment lost 3 bases and the J segment 10 bases; nucleotides outside the gene matches: 7. There are 15 residues in the CDR3. Filled out from reference TRBV19 and TRBJ1-6, the complete variable domain reads DGGITQSPKYLFRKEGQNVTLSCEQNLNHDAMYWYRQDPGQGLRLIYYSQIVNDFQKGDIAEGYSVSREKKESFPLTVTSAQKNPTAFYLCASSMGDRVKSPLHFGNGTRLTVT.

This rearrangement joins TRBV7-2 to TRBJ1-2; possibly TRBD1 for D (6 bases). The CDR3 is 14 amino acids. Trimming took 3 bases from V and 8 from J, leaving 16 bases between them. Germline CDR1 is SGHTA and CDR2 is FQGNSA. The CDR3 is CASSFARGEEGYTF. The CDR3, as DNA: TGTGCCAGCAGCTTTGCCAGGGGAGAGGAAGGCTACACCTTC.

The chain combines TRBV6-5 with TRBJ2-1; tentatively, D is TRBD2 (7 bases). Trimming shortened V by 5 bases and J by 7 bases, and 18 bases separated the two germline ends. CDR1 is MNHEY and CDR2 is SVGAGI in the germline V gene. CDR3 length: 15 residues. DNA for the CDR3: TGTGCCAGCAGTACCACCGGGGGGCGGGGGAATGAGCAGTTCTTC. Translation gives CASSTTGGRGNEQFF.

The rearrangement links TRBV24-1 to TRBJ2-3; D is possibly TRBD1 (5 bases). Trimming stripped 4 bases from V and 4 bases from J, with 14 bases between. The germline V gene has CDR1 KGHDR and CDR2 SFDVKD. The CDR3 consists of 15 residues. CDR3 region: CATSDSLQAADTQYF. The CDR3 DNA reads TGTGCCACCAGTGACTCCCTACAGGCGGCAGATACGCAGTATTTT.

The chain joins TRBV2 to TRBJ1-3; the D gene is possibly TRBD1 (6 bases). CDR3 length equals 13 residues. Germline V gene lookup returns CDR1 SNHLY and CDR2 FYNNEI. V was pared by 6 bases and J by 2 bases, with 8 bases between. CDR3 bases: TGTGCCAGCAGCACAGGGACTGGAAACACCATATATTTT. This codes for CASSTGTGNTIYF.

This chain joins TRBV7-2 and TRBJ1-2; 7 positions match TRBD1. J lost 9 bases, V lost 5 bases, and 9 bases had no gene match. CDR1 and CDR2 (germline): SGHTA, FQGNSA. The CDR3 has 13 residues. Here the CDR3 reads CASSTRWDSSYTF. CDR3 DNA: TGTGCCAGCAGCACTCGATGGGACAGCAGCTACACCTTC.

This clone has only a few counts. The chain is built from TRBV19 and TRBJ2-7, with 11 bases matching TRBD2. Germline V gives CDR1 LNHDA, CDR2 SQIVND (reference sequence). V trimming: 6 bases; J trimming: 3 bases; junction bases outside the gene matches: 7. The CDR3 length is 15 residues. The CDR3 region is CASSQIAGGLYEQYF. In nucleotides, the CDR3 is TGTGCCAGTAGCCAGATAGCGGGGGGGCTCTACGAGCAGTACTTC.

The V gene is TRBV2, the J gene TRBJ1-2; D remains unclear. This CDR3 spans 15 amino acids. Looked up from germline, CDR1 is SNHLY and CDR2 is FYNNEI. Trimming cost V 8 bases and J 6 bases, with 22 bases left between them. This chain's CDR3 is CASSLLGEGRNGYTF. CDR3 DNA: TGTGCCAGCTCCTTACTCGGGGAGGGAAGGAATGGCTACACCTTC. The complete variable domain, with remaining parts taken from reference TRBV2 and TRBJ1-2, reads EPEVTQTPSHQVTQMGQEVILRCVPISNHLYFYWYRQILGQKVEFLVSFYNNEISEKSEIFDDQFSVERPDGSNFTLKIRSTKLEDSAMYFCASSLLGEGRNGYTFGSGTRLTVV.

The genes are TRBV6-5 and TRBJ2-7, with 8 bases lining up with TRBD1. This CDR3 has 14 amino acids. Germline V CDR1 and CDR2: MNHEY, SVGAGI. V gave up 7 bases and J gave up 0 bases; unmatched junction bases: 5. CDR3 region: CASTGQDNSYEQYF. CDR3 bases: TGTGCCAGCACGGGACAGGACAACTCCTACGAGCAGTACTTC.

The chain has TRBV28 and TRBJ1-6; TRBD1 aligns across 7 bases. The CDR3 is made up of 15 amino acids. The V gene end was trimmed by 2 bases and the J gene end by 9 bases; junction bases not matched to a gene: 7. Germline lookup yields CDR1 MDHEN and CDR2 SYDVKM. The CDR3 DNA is TGTGCCAGCAGTTTAAGTGGGACAGAAGCTTCACCCCTCCACTTT. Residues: CASSLSGTEASPLHF.

The CDR3 region is CASSSTGWTSGGLLGEQYF. CDR3 DNA sequence: TGTGCCAGCAGTTCTACAGGGTGGACTAGCGGGGGCTTACTCGGAGAGCAGTACTTC. This chain uses TRBV28 with TRBJ2-7, with 13 positions matching TRBD2. The J segment lost 7 bases and the V segment lost 4 bases, leaving 19 bases of the junction unmatched. This CDR3 has 19 residues. The germline V gene has CDR1 MDHEN and CDR2 SYDVKM.

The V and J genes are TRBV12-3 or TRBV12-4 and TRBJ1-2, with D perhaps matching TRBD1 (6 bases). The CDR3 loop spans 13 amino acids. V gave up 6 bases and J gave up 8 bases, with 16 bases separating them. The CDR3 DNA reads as TGTGCCAGCAGCGAAACAGGGTCGGGAGGCTACACCTTC. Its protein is CASSETGSGGYTF.

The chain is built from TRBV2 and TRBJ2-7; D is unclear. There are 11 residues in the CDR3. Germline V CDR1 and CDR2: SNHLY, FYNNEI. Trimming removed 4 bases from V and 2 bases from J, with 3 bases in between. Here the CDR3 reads CASSATYEQYF. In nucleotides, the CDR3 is TGTGCCAGCAGTGCCACCTACGAGCAGTACTTC. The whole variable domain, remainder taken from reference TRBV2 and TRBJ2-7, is EPEVTQTPSHQVTQMGQEVILRCVPISNHLYFYWYRQILGQKVEFLVSFYNNEISEKSEIFDDQFSVERPDGSNFTLKIRSTKLEDSAMYFCASSATYEQYFGPGTRLTVT.

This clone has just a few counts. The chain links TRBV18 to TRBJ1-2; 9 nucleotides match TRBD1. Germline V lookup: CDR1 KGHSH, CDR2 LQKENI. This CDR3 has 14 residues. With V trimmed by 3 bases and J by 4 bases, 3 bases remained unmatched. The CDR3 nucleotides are TGTGCCAGCTCACCGGACAGGGGCAGCTATGGCTACACCTTC. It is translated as CASSPDRGSYGYTF.

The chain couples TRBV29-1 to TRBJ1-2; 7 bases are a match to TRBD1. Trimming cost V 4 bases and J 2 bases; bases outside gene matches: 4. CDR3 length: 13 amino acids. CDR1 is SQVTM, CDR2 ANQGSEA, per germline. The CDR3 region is CSVATGQNYGYTF. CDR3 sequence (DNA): TGCAGCGTTGCAACGGGACAGAACTATGGCTACACCTTC.

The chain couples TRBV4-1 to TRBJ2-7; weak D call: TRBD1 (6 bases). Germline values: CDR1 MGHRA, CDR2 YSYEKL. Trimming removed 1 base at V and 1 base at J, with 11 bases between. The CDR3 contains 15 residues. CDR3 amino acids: CASSQAPGASYEQYF. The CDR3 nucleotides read TGCGCCAGCAGCCAAGCTCCAGGGGCGTCCTACGAGCAGTACTTC.

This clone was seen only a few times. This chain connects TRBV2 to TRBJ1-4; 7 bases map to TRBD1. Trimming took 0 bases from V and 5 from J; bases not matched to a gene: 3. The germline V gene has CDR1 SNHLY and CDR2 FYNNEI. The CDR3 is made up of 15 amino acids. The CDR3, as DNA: TGTGCCAGCAGTGAAGCGGGGACAGCCAATGAAAAACTGTTTTTT. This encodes CASSEAGTANEKLFF.